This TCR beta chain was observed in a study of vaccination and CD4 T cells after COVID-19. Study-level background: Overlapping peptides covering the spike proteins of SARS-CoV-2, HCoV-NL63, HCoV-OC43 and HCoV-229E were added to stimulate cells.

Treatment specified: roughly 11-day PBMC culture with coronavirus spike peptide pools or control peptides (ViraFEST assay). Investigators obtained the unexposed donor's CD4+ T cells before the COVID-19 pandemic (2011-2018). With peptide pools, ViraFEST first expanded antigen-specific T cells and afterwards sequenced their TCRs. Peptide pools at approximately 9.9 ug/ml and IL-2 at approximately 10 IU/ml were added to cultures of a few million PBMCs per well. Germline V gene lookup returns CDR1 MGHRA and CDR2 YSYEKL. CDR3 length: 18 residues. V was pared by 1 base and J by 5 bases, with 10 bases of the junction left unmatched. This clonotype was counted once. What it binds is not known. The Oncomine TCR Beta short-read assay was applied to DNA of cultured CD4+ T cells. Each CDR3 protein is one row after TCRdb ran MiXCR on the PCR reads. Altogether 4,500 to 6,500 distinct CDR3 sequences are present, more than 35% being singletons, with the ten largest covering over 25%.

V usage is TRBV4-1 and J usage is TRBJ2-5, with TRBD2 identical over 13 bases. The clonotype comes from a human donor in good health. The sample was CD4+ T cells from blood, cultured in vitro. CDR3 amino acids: CASSQGRGLAGVGETQYF. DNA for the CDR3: TGCGCCAGCAGCCAAGGGCGAGGACTAGCGGGGGTGGGGGAGACCCAGTACTTC.